A selection of T cell receptor beta chains follows, all from one sample in a study of shared clonotypes between healthy human individuals. Profiling relied on immunoSEQ multiplex PCR, and the TCRdb table lists in-frame clones only, not all of them. Among 2 million to 2.5 million clones, 85% to 95% were seen once, and the ten largest hold around 0.4%. Specimen: naive CD4+ T cells from PBMCs. These receptors all stem from a young man in good health. Some clones in this sample may be carry-over from other donors' samples. Each CDR3 is given with its conserved first and last residue.

TRBV28	TRBJ2-2	CASIIGGGVAGELFF
TRBV11-2	TRBJ2-7	CASSLDVSNEQYF
TRBV27	TRBJ2-1	CASTLGNEQFF
TRBV5-1	TRBJ2-2	CASSLIAGTGITGELFF
TRBV27	TRBJ2-2	CASSFGRGSATGELFF
TRBV29-1	TRBJ1-2	CSVESNYGYTF
TRBV10-1	TRBJ1-6	CASSESLNSPLHF
TRBV5-1	TRBJ1-4	CASSGGQGARKLFF
TRBV7-2	TRBJ2-7	CASSLGTSGSVEQYF
TRBV14	TRBJ1-1	CASRGGLGSSSFF
TRBV5-1	TRBJ2-1	CASSLLGQSSYNEQFF
TRBV2	TRBJ2-5	CASTIEETQYF
TRBV7-9	TRBJ2-6	CASSFVGANVLTF
TRBV9	TRBJ1-2	CASSVATGSYGYTF
TRBV5-1	TRBJ2-3	CASSTGRGLSGRASSTDTQYF
TRBV5-1	TRBJ1-2	CASSLFLPEGYGYTF
TRBV5-6	TRBJ1-4	CASSLDPGRGDEKLFF
TRBV5-6	TRBJ1-4	CASSLSPTGSNEKLFF
TRBV9	TRBJ1-4	CASSVGTANNEKLFF
TRBV28	TRBJ1-1	CASSFVLSLGRVDTEAFF
TRBV7-2	TRBJ2-4	CASSLNPNIQYF
TRBV7-9	TRBJ1-5	CASSSGAFQPQHF
TRBV20-1	TRBJ1-2	CSVPSNYGYTF
TRBV4-1	TRBJ2-1	CASSQIPTSGTDNEQFF
TRBV28	TRBJ2-6	CASSFMGSGANVLTF
TRBV2	TRBJ2-7	CASNPGNSYEQYF
TRBV2	TRBJ1-4	CASTSGAQNEKLFF
TRBV5-4	TRBJ2-5	CASSEQGGQYF
TRBV5-6	TRBJ2-5	CASSRGPGETQYF
TRBV5-1	TRBJ1-4	CASTLQATNEKLFF
TRBV7-8	TRBJ2-2	CASSLGQGVAGELFF
TRBV29-1	TRBJ2-3	CSVVGVWDEGTDTQYF
TRBV19	TRBJ1-5	CASSIRPTNQPQHF
TRBV6-6	TRBJ2-5	CASSGGTAGQETQYF
TRBV5-1	TRBJ2-2	CASSLGRSTGELFF
TRBV9	TRBJ1-2	CASSRDSYGYTF
TRBV28	TRBJ1-1	CASSLIRPHGAGTEAFF
TRBV28	TRBJ1-2	CASSAHRGNYGYTF
TRBV5-1	TRBJ2-6	CASSFLGSGANVLTF
TRBV7-8	TRBJ2-1	CASSPPPGEGAYNEQFF
TRBV19	TRBJ2-7	CASSLKGTDLYEQYF
TRBV30	TRBJ2-7	CAWAIPLGPSYEQYF
TRBV2	TRBJ1-4	CATFLDRNEKLFF
TRBV9	TRBJ2-5	CASSPTRTGSETQYF
TRBV28	TRBJ2-4	CASSLRQATDIQYF
TRBV29-1	TRBJ1-3	CSALRDRVENTIYF
TRBV7-2	TRBJ2-1	CASSLAANGGLFF
TRBV11-2	TRBJ1-3	CASSLQGAYGNTIYF
TRBV19	TRBJ2-5	CASSMWDGTGRGETQYF